This T cell receptor (beta chain) was obtained from a study of blood T cell repertoires in COVID-19. Study in general: The United States, Italy and Spain were the sources of the acute and convalescent COVID-19 samples. T cells, B-cell-depleted T cells, or PBMCs supplied cDNA or gDNA.

Authors' methods: Amplification with reference gene primers provided the estimates of nucleated cell counts. Data came from immunoSEQ multiplex PCR; TCRdb stores just in-frame clones and leaves some out. D and trimming come from the DNA, and the V and J calls and clone size come from that table. Of fewer than 700,000 clones listed, about 88% were seen once; the top ten hold 7.8%. The trim removed 4 bases at V and 5 bases at J, leaving 5 bases unmatched. Germline-derived CDR1 and CDR2 are LGHDT and YNNKEL (reference sequence). The CDR3 runs to 15 residues. Seattle patients were enrolled during active infection and followed longitudinally.

This chain connects TRBV3-1 (or the pseudogene TRBV3-2) to TRBJ2-5; 12 bases align to TRBD2. The receptor was derived from a woman in her forties or fifties with COVID-19, enrolled during active disease. Sequenced sample: peripheral blood. CDR3 protein: CASSLTSGGSETQYF. The CDR3 bases are TGTGCCAGCAGCCTTACTAGCGGGGGGTCTGAGACCCAGTACTTC.